The text below deals with one T cell receptor (beta chain). The antigen remains undetermined. This entry comes from a study of cytomegalovirus exposure and HLA in healthy donors. Although they were nominally healthy when sampled, donors likely had unrecorded immune exposures. Trimming took 2 bases from V and 3 from J; bases not matched to a gene: 9. CDR1 SGHNT and CDR2 YENEEA come from the germline V gene. This CDR3 has 17 amino acids. The PCR had 60 Vbeta and 13 Jbeta primers. Produced via immunoSEQ multiplex PCR; TCRdb's table is partial and in-frame only. The sample consists of over 100,000 clones, less than 65% of them appearing once. Study-wide results and limits: The study put some 150 TCR beta chains on its list as cytomegalovirus-associated. Researchers reported that a few CMV-associated chains were confirmed in vitro as CMV antigen-specific.

The rearrangement uses TRBV11-3 and TRBJ2-1, with TRBD2 matching over 8 bases. The sequence was collected from a man aged 35 to 55 in good health and CMV-seropositive. Sequencing was performed on PBMCs. The CDR3 sequence is CASSLPPTGLGYNEQFF. CDR3 nucleotide sequence: TGTGCCAGCAGCTTACCCCCCACGGGACTAGGCTACAATGAGCAGTTCTTC.